This T cell receptor (beta chain) was recorded in a study of blood T cell repertoires in COVID-19. About the study: There were acute and convalescent COVID-19 samples, and they came from the United States, Italy and Spain. T cells, B-cell-depleted T cells, or PBMCs supplied cDNA or gDNA.

Measured with immunoSEQ multiplex PCR; TCRdb has only the in-frame clones, and not every one. The table lists approximately 270,000 clones, approximately 88% of them singletons. This CDR3 has 15 amino acids. The ends lost 5 bases at V and 2 bases at J; junction bases unmatched: 6. The germline gives CDR1 SGHTA, CDR2 FQGNSA. Seattle patient enrollment occurred during active infection, with longitudinal follow-up thereafter. The specimen sequenced was peripheral blood. The TCR comes from a woman in her twenties or thirties with COVID-19, enrolled during active disease. This chain links TRBV7-2 with TRBJ2-3, with 8 bases lining up with TRBD2. CDR3 DNA sequence: TGTGCCAGCAGCGCGCCGGGACTAGTCACAGATACGCAGTATTTT. Translated: CASSAPGLVTDTQYF.